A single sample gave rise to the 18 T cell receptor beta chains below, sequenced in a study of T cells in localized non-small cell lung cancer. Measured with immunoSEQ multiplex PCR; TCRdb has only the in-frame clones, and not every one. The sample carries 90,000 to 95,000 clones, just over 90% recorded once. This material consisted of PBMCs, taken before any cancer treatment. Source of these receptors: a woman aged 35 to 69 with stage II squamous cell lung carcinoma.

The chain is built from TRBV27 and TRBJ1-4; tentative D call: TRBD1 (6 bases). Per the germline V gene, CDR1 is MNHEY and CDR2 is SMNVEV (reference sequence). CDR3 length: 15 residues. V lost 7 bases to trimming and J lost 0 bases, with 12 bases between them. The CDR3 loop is CASKTGLATNEKLFF. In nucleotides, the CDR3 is TGTGCCAGCAAGACAGGACTGGCAACTAATGAAAAACTGTTTTTT.

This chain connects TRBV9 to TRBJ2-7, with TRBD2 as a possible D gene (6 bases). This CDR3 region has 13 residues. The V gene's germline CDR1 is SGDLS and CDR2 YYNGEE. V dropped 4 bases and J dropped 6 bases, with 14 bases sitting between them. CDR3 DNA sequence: TGTGCCAGCAGCACAAATCCGGGGGTCGAGCAGTACTTC. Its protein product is CASSTNPGVEQYF.

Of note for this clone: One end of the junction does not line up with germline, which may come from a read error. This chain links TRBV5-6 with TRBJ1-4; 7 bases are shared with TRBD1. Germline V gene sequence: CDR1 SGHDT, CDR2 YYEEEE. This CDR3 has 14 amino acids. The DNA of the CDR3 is TGTGCCAGCAGCCCGACAGGGACTAGTGAAAAACTGTTTTTT. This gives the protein CASSPTGTSEKLFF.

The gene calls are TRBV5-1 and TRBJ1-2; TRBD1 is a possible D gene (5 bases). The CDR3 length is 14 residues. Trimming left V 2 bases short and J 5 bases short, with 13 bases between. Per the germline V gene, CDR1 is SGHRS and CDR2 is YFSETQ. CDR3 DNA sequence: TGCGCCAGCAGCTTCTCAGGGAACGCGTATGGCTACACCTTC. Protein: CASSFSGNAYGYTF.

CDR3 DNA: TGTGCCAGCACTCCGACCGACAGGGTAGCCGATACGCAGTATTTT. Translation gives CASTPTDRVADTQYF. The V call is TRBV28, the J call TRBJ2-3; 7 bases agree with TRBD1. Germline CDR1 reads MDHEN; CDR2 reads SYDVKM. CDR3 length equals 15 residues. The V segment lost 7 bases and the J segment 6 bases; nucleotides outside the gene matches: 13.

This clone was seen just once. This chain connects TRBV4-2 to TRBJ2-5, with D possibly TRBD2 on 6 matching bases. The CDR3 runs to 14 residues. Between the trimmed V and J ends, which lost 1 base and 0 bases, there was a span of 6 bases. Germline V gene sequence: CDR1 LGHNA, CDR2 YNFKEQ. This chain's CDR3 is CASSQGGDQETQYF. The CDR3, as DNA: TGTGCCAGCAGCCAAGGGGGGGACCAAGAGACCCAGTACTTC.

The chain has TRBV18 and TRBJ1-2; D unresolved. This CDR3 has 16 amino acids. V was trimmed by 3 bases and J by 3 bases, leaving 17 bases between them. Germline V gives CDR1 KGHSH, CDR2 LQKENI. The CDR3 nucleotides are TGTGCCAGCTCACCGATACCCCGGACCGAAGACTATGGCTACACCTTC. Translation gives CASSPIPRTEDYGYTF.

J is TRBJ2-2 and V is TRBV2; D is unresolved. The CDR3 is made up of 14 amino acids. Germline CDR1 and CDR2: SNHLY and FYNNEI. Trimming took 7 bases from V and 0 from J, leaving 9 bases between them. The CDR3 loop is CASNAVTNTGELFF. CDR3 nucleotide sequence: TGTGCCAGCAACGCGGTCACGAACACCGGGGAGCTGTTTTTT. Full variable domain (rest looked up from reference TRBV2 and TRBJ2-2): EPEVTQTPSHQVTQMGQEVILRCVPISNHLYFYWYRQILGQKVEFLVSFYNNEISEKSEIFDDQFSVERPDGSNFTLKIRSTKLEDSAMYFCASNAVTNTGELFFGEGSRLTVL.

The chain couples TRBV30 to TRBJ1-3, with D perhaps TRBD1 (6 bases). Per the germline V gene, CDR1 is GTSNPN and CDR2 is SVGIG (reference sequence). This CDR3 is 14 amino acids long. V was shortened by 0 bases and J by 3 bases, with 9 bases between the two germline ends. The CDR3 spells CAWSVGGLGNTIYF. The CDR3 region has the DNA TGTGCCTGGAGTGTAGGGGGTCTTGGAAACACCATATATTTT.

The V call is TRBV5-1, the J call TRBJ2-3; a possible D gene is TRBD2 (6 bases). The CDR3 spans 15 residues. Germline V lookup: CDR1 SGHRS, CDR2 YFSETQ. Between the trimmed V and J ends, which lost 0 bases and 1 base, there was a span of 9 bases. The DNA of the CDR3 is TGCGCCAGCAGCTTGGGTAGCGGAGGCACAGATACGCAGTATTTT. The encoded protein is CASSLGSGGTDTQYF. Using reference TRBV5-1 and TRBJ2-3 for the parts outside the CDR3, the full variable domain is KAGVTQTPRYLIKTRGQQVTLSCSPISGHRSVSWYQQTPGQGLQFLFEYFSETQRNKGNFPGRFSGRQFSNSRSEMNVSTLELGDSALYLCASSLGSGGTDTQYFGPGTRLTVL.

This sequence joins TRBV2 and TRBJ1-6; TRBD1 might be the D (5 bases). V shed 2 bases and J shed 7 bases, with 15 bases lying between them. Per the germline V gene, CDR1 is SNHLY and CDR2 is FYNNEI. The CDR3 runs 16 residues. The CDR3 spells CASSEQKGKGNSPLHF. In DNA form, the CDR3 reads TGTGCCAGCAGTGAACAAAAGGGGAAAGGGAATTCACCCCTCCACTTT.

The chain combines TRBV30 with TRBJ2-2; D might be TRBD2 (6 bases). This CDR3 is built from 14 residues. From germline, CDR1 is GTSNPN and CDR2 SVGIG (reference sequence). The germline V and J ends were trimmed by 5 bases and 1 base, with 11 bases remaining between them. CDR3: CAWPGERNTGELFF. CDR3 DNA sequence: TGTGCCTGGCCGGGGGAGCGGAACACCGGGGAGCTGTTTTTT.

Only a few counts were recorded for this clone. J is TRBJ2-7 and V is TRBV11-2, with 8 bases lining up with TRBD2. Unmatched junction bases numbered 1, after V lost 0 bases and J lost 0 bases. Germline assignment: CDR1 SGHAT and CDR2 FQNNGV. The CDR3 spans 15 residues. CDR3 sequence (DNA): TGTGCCAGCAGCTTAGAGAGCGGGAGCTCCTACGAGCAGTACTTC. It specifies CASSLESGSSYEQYF.

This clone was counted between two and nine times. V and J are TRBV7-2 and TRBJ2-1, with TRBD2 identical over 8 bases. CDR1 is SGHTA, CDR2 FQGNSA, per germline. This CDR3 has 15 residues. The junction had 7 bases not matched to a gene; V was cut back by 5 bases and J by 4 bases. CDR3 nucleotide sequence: TGTGCCAGCAGCGCACGCGTAGCGGGGTACAATGAGCAGTTCTTC. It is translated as CASSARVAGYNEQFF.

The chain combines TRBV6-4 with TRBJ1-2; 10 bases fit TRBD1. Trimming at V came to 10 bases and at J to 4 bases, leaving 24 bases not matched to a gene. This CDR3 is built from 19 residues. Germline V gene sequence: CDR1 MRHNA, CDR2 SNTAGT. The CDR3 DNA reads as TGTGCCATCCAAAAAAAAACCCGGGACAGGGGAAAGTCTGGCTATGGCTACACCTTC. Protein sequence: CAIQKKTRDRGKSGYGYTF.

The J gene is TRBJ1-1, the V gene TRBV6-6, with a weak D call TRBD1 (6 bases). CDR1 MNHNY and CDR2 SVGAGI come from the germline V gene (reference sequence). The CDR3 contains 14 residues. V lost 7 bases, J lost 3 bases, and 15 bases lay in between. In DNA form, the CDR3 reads TGTGCCAGCATCTTGAAGGGGGGGGACACTGAAGCTTTCTTT. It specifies CASILKGGDTEAFF.

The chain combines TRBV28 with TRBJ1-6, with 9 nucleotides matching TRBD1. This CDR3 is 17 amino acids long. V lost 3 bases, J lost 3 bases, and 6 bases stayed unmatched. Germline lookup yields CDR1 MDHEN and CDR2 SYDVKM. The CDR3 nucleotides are TGTGCCAGCAGTTTCACAGGGGGCGGTCTCTATAATTCACCCCTCCACTTT. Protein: CASSFTGGGLYNSPLHF.

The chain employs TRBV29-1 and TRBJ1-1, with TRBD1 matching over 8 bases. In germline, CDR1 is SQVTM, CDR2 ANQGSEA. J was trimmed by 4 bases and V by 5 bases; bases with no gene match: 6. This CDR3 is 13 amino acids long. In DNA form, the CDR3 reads TGCAGCGTTTGTACAGGGGGTACCACTGAAGCTTTCTTT. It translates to CSVCTGGTTEAFF.